The 13 T cell receptor beta chains presented below share a single source sample, sequenced in a study of CD8 T cells in Susac syndrome. With random hexamers, about 0.5 to 1 ug RNA was reverse transcribed. TCRdb independently ran MiXCR on the immunoSEQ multiplex PCR reads; one entry per CDR3 protein. The sample includes 150,000 to 200,000 distinct CDR3 sequences, approximately 96% of them seen just once. Sequencing was done on a sample of CD4+ T cells from PBMCs. Receptors were obtained from a human donor with multiple sclerosis.

The chain uses TRBV30 and TRBJ2-1; D possibly matches TRBD1 or TRBD2 (5 bases each). V was pared by 2 bases and J by 7 bases, with 9 bases between. The CDR3 loop spans 12 amino acids. Germline CDR1 reads GTSNPN; CDR2 reads SVGIG (reference sequence). CDR3 nucleotides: TGTGCCTGGAGTATGAGGGGTAATGAGCAGTTCTTC. Residues: CAWSMRGNEQFF.

The chain joins TRBV2 to TRBJ1-5; D might be TRBD1 (5 bases). V was shortened by 5 bases and J by 7 bases, with 15 bases between the two germline ends. Germline V gives CDR1 SNHLY, CDR2 FYNNEI. The CDR3 is 14 residues long. The DNA of the CDR3 is TGTGCCAGCAGTATATGGGGGGGGGACCAGCCCCAGCATTTT. It translates to CASSIWGGDQPQHF.

The rearrangement links TRBV30 to TRBJ2-4, with TRBD1 matching over 9 bases. The CDR3 length is 15 residues. V shed 2 bases and J 7 bases; nucleotides not matched to a gene: 9. CDR1 and CDR2 (germline): GTSNPN, SVGIG (reference sequence). The CDR3 nucleotides are TGTGCCTGGAGTCCCGGACAGGGGTGGTCCAACATTCAGTACTTC. Translating it yields CAWSPGQGWSNIQYF.

V gene TRBV20-1 combines with J gene TRBJ1-2; D ambiguous. Trimming shortened V by 0 bases and J by 1 base, and 6 bases separated the two germline ends. This CDR3 is built from 13 residues. Germline CDR1 is DFQATT and CDR2 is SNEGSKA (reference sequence). Here the CDR3 DNA reads TGCAGTGCTAGAGACTACTATAACTATGGCTACACCTTC. Residues: CSARDYYNYGYTF.

This chain links TRBV30 with TRBJ1-3; 7 bases are shared with TRBD1. With V trimmed by 8 bases and J by 1 base, 11 bases remained unmatched. Germline CDR1 is GTSNPN and CDR2 is SVGIG (reference sequence). The length of the CDR3 is 15 residues. DNA for the CDR3: TGTGCCCTAGCAAAGGCGACAGGGTCTGGAAACACCATATATTTT. Translation: CALAKATGSGNTIYF.

This chain links TRBV20-1 with TRBJ2-6; unclear D gene. CDR1 and CDR2 from the germline V gene are DFQATT and SNEGSKA (reference sequence). V dropped 1 base and J dropped 0 bases, with 10 bases sitting between them. The CDR3 extends over 16 amino acids. DNA for the CDR3: TGCAGTGCTAGAGCGACCGGGCTCTCTGGGGCCAACGTCCTGACTTTC. It encodes CSARATGLSGANVLTF.

This rearrangement joins TRBV3-1 to TRBJ2-3; D gene ambiguous. Trimming shortened V by 4 bases and J by 8 bases, and 10 bases separated the two germline ends. This CDR3 comprises 12 residues. Germline V gene sequence: CDR1 LGHDT, CDR2 YNNKEL (reference sequence). CDR3 sequence (DNA): TGTGCCAGCAGCCCACTGGTGGGTACGCAGTATTTT. Translation gives CASSPLVGTQYF.

The chain couples TRBV12-3 or TRBV12-4 to TRBJ1-2; 9 positions agree with TRBD1. This CDR3 contains 15 residues. Unmatched junction bases numbered 5, after V lost 4 bases and J lost 2 bases. The CDR3: CASSSPGQGNYGYTF. The DNA of the CDR3 is TGTGCCAGCAGTTCCCCGGGACAGGGAAACTATGGCTACACCTTC.

This rearrangement joins TRBV5-1 to TRBJ2-5; TRBD2 is a possible D gene (6 bases). V lost 3 bases and J 5 bases, leaving 17 bases between the germline ends. CDR3 length: 15 amino acids. Germline values: CDR1 SGHRS, CDR2 YFSETQ. The CDR3: CASSSGDVTGETQYF. The CDR3 DNA reads TGCGCCAGCAGCTCGGGGGACGTCACGGGTGAGACCCAGTACTTC.

In nucleotides, the CDR3 is TGTGCCAGCAGTGCAGCGGGGCCCTACGAGCAGTACTTC. Translating it yields CASSAAGPYEQYF. The rearrangement links TRBV9 to TRBJ2-7; 7 bases fit TRBD2. The trim removed 5 bases at V and 2 bases at J, leaving 4 bases unmatched. The CDR3 extends over 13 amino acids. Germline CDR1 is SGDLS and CDR2 is YYNGEE.

The rearrangement uses TRBV3-1 and TRBJ1-1, with TRBD1 identical over 8 bases. The J segment lost 5 bases and the V segment lost 6 bases, leaving 8 bases of the junction unmatched. There are 14 residues in the CDR3. Germline CDR1 is LGHDT and CDR2 is YNNKEL (reference sequence). The CDR3 DNA reads TGTGCCAGCAGTCTTCTGACAGGGGAGACTGAAGCTTTCTTT. Translating it yields CASSLLTGETEAFF.

This sequence joins TRBV7-9 and TRBJ1-4; D is unresolved. Trimming cost V 5 bases and J 5 bases, with 15 bases left between them. Germline assignment: CDR1 SEHNR and CDR2 FQNEAQ (reference sequence). The CDR3 spans 15 residues. This chain's CDR3 is CASSLTTSRNEKLFF. The CDR3 DNA is TGTGCCAGCAGCCTCACGACTAGTCGCAATGAAAAACTGTTTTTT.

The genes are TRBV15 and TRBJ2-7; 7 nucleotides match TRBD1. The CDR3 is 16 amino acids. Trimming took 2 bases from V and 1 from J; bases not matched to a gene: 8. Per germline, CDR1 LNHNV and CDR2 YYDKDF (reference sequence). The CDR3 sequence is CATSRQLTGASYEQYF. As DNA, the CDR3 is TGTGCCACCAGCAGACAATTAACAGGGGCTTCCTACGAGCAGTACTTC.